The 24 T cell receptor beta chains listed next were all sequenced from one sample in a study of shared clonotypes between healthy human individuals. Produced via immunoSEQ multiplex PCR; TCRdb's table is partial and in-frame only. This sample has 2 million to 2.5 million clones, with roughly 90% found just once. The sequencing input was naive CD4+ T cells from PBMCs. Specified subset: CD45RA+ positively selected. All receptors derive from a man aged 18-30 years in good health. Some clones in this sample may be carry-over from other donors' samples.

Regarding this clone: This CDR3 is missing its conserved last phenylalanine or tryptophan, likely due to a read error. It is unclear where the CDR3 begins or ends on the DNA, so no DNA is shown, and the CDR3 is as TCRdb lists it. V gene TRBV28 combines with J gene TRBJ2-7; TRBD2 reflects the table's D call only, with no check against the DNA. The CDR3 is 11 amino acids long, termini counted. The germline CDR1 and CDR2 sequences are MDHEN and SYDVKM. The CDR3: CASGVRIHQLG.

The genes are TRBV5-1 and TRBJ1-1; possible D gene TRBD1, 6 bases. The ends were cut back, 3 bases at V and 5 bases at J, with 17 bases in the middle. CDR1 is SGHRS, CDR2 YFSETQ, per germline. This CDR3 is 15 amino acids long. CDR3 sequence reads: CASSSPGGPGTEAFF. In DNA, the CDR3 is TGCGCCAGCAGCTCCCCGGGGGGCCCTGGAACTGAAGCTTTCTTT.

The V gene is TRBV27, the J gene TRBJ2-3; 7 nucleotides agree with TRBD2. Germline CDR1 is MNHEY and CDR2 is SMNVEV (reference sequence). The CDR3 runs to 20 residues. Trimming removed 1 base from V and 1 base from J; junction bases left unmatched: 17. CDR3 in DNA: TGTGCCAGCAGTTTATTTTGGGGGTTGGGAACGGGAGGAGGCACAGATACGCAGTATTTT. This codes for CASSLFWGLGTGGGTDTQYF.

The chain has TRBV28 and TRBJ1-4; 7 positions agree with TRBD1. The CDR3 is 14 residues long. With V trimmed by 7 bases and J by 5 bases, 7 bases remained unmatched. CDR1 is MDHEN, CDR2 SYDVKM, per germline. CDR3: CASTPTGKNEKLFF. DNA of the CDR3: TGTGCCAGCACCCCGACAGGGAAGAATGAAAAACTGTTTTTT.

The V call is TRBV27, the J call TRBJ1-4; unclear D gene. Trimming pared 4 bases from V and 2 bases from J, leaving 8 bases between. The CDR3 has 14 amino acids. CDR1 MNHEY and CDR2 SMNVEV come from the germline V gene (reference sequence). CDR3 in amino acids: CASSSGPTNEKLFF. CDR3 DNA: TGTGCCAGCAGTTCCGGCCCTACTAATGAAAAACTGTTTTTT. Full variable domain (remainder filled in from reference TRBV27 and TRBJ1-4): EAQVTQNPRYLITVTGKKLTVTCSQNMNHEYMSWYRQDPGLGLRQIYYSMNVEVTDKGDVPEGYKVSRKEKRNFPLILESPSPNQTSLYFCASSSGPTNEKLFFGSGTQLSVL.

The DNA for the CDR3 is TGCGCCAGCAGCCCGTACAGGGGCCGATCCCGTAACACAGATACGCAGTATTTT. Translating it yields CASSPYRGRSRNTDTQYF. The rearrangement links TRBV5-1 to TRBJ2-3; TRBD1 agrees at 7 bases. This CDR3 has 18 amino acids. Germline-derived CDR1 and CDR2 are SGHRS and YFSETQ. With V trimmed by 4 bases and J by 2 bases, 16 bases remained unmatched. Using reference TRBV5-1 and TRBJ2-3 for the parts outside the CDR3, the full variable domain is KAGVTQTPRYLIKTRGQQVTLSCSPISGHRSVSWYQQTPGQGLQFLFEYFSETQRNKGNFPGRFSGRQFSNSRSEMNVSTLELGDSALYLCASSPYRGRSRNTDTQYFGPGTRLTVL.

The V and J genes are TRBV6-5 and TRBJ2-5; TRBD1 matches 7 bases. Germline trimming cut 0 bases from V and 5 bases from J; bases unmatched to any gene: 0. The CDR3 totals 13 residues. Germline CDR1 MNHEY, CDR2 SVGAGI. The CDR3 DNA follows: TGTGCCAGCAGTTACTCGACAGGGGAGACCCAGTACTTC. Residues: CASSYSTGETQYF.

The rearrangement links TRBV7-6 to TRBJ2-7; D assignment may be TRBD1 or TRBD2 (5 bases each). V was trimmed by 1 base and J by 2 bases, leaving 12 bases between them. Germline V lookup: CDR1 SGHVS, CDR2 FNYEAQ. The CDR3 runs to 15 residues. The CDR3 sequence: CASSLGYRGPYEQYF. CDR3 nucleotide sequence: TGTGCCAGCAGCTTAGGCTATCGGGGCCCCTACGAGCAGTACTTC.

The chain employs TRBV19 and TRBJ2-7; D is unclear. The V gene lost 4 bases and the J gene lost 0 bases, with 13 bases spanning the gap. Germline lookup yields CDR1 LNHDA and CDR2 SQIVND (reference sequence). The CDR3 loop spans 15 amino acids. The CDR3 sequence is CASSKLSSFSYEQYF. In DNA, the CDR3 is TGTGCCAGTAGTAAGCTTTCGAGTTTCTCCTACGAGCAGTACTTC.

To note about this clone: Other DNA sequences in this sample translate to the same CDR3. V and J are TRBV28 and TRBJ2-7, with D unresolved. The CDR3 runs to 12 residues. The germline gives CDR1 MDHEN, CDR2 SYDVKM. Trimming took 2 bases from V and 2 from J, leaving 4 bases between them. The CDR3 coding sequence is TGTGCCAGCAGTTTACTAGCCTACGAGCAGTACTTC. It codes for CASSLLAYEQYF. The full variable domain, completed using reference TRBV28 and TRBJ2-7, is DVKVTQSSRYLVKRTGEKVFLECVQDMDHENMFWYRQDPGLGLRLIYFSYDVKMKEKGDIPEGYSVSREKKERFSLILESASTNQTSMYLCASSLLAYEQYFGPGTRLTVT.

As for this clone: The identical CDR3 is also encoded by other nucleotide sequences in the sample. The genes are TRBV18 and TRBJ2-7; the D is unclear. The germline V and J ends were trimmed by 2 bases and 2 bases, with 4 bases remaining between them. The CDR3 runs to 12 residues. Germline assignment: CDR1 KGHSH and CDR2 LQKENI. The CDR3 loop reads CASSPDPYEQYF. In DNA, the CDR3 is TGTGCCAGCTCACCAGACCCCTACGAGCAGTACTTC.

This sequence joins TRBV7-8 and TRBJ1-3, with 9 bases matching TRBD1. The V gene's germline CDR1 is SGHVS and CDR2 FQNEAQ. The ends lost 4 bases at V and 4 bases at J; junction bases unmatched: 14. The CDR3 covers 18 residues. CDR3 coding DNA: TGTGCCAGCAGCTCGCCAGCCCCGGGACAGGGTTACGGAAACACCATATATTTT. Translating gives CASSSPAPGQGYGNTIYF.

V and J are TRBV6-1 and TRBJ1-4, with D perhaps matching TRBD1 (6 bases). Deletions cut 7 bases from V and 2 bases from J, with 14 bases between. CDR1 is MNHNS, CDR2 SASEGT, per germline. The CDR3 is 15 amino acids. CDR3 sequence reads: CASTGRTETNEKLFF. DNA of the CDR3: TGTGCCAGCACTGGACGGACAGAGACTAATGAAAAACTGTTTTTT.

This chain links TRBV7-3 with TRBJ1-6; 7 bases line up with TRBD1. Germline V gives CDR1 SGHTA, CDR2 FQGTGA. V lost 6 bases, J lost 6 bases, and 5 bases stayed unmatched. The CDR3 contains 14 residues. For the CDR3, the DNA is TGTGCCAGCAGACGGGGGACAGTTAATTCACCCCTCCACTTT. Its translation is CASRRGTVNSPLHF. Supplemented by reference TRBV7-3 and TRBJ1-6, the full variable domain reads GAGVSQTPSNKVTEKGKYVELRCDPISGHTALYWYRQSLGQGPEFLIYFQGTGAADDSGLPNDRFFAVRPEGSVSTLKIQRTERGDSAVYLCASRRGTVNSPLHFGNGTRLTVT.

The chain joins TRBV29-1 to TRBJ2-3, with a possible D match to TRBD1 (6 bases). Trimming left V 4 bases short and J 2 bases short, with 10 bases between. The CDR3 is 13 residues long. CDR1 and CDR2 from the germline V gene are SQVTM and ANQGSEA. The CDR3 sequence: CSVGGHYTDTQYF. The DNA of the CDR3 is TGCAGCGTTGGGGGGCACTACACAGATACGCAGTATTTT.

This clone showed up just once. The chain uses TRBV7-3 and TRBJ2-3; D is unresolved. Germline values: CDR1 SGHTA, CDR2 FQGTGA. The CDR3 contains 13 residues. The ends were cut back, 5 bases at V and 8 bases at J, with 14 bases in the middle. CDR3: CASSQSGSFTQYF. The CDR3 DNA follows: TGTGCCAGCAGCCAGTCGGGCAGTTTTACGCAGTATTTT.

The V and J genes are TRBV6-1 and TRBJ2-1, with 9 bases matching TRBD2. Unmatched junction bases numbered 10, after V lost 6 bases and J lost 7 bases. Germline loops: CDR1 MNHNS, CDR2 SASEGT. The CDR3 is 15 residues long. The CDR3 loop reads CASRGGVAGANEQFF. The DNA for the CDR3 is TGTGCCAGCAGGGGCGGGGTAGCGGGAGCGAATGAGCAGTTCTTC.

The chain has TRBV6-5 and TRBJ2-2, with D possibly being TRBD2 (5 bases). This CDR3 contains 14 residues. Trimming left V 5 bases short and J 7 bases short, with 14 bases between. Germline V lookup: CDR1 MNHEY, CDR2 SVGAGI. The CDR3 reads CASSGPFGNGELFF. The CDR3 DNA sequence: TGTGCCAGCAGTGGCCCATTCGGGAACGGGGAGCTGTTTTTT.

This chain links TRBV6-5 with TRBJ1-5; D gene ambiguous. CDR1 is MNHEY and CDR2 is SVGAGI in the germline V gene. The CDR3 runs 14 residues. Trimming left V 0 bases short and J 6 bases short, with 9 bases between. The CDR3 protein is CASSYSRAIQPQHF. The CDR3 coding sequence is TGTGCCAGCAGTTACTCGAGGGCTATTCAGCCCCAGCATTTT.

In nucleotides, the CDR3 is TGTGCCATCAGTGGGACAGGGGATGGAAACACCATATATTTT. Translating it yields CAISGTGDGNTIYF. The chain carries TRBV10-3 and TRBJ1-3; 9 bases map to TRBD1. The CDR3 spans 14 residues. After removal of 4 bases from V and 3 bases from J, the junction contained 1 base not matched to a gene. CDR1 is ENHRY and CDR2 is SYGVKD in the germline V gene.

The chain carries TRBV28 and TRBJ2-1; TRBD2 agrees at 7 bases. The V gene end was trimmed by 6 bases and the J gene end by 4 bases; junction bases not matched to a gene: 6. This CDR3 is built from 14 residues. Germline V lookup: CDR1 MDHEN, CDR2 SYDVKM. CDR3 sequence (DNA): TGTGCCAGCAGCGGGAGGCGGAAGTACAATGAGCAGTTCTTC. Translation: CASSGRRKYNEQFF.

J is TRBJ2-3 and V is TRBV7-9, with TRBD1 as a possible D gene (7 bases). Germline V gives CDR1 SEHNR, CDR2 FQNEAQ (reference sequence). Trimming stripped 5 bases from V and 2 bases from J, with 26 bases between. The CDR3 runs to 19 residues. Written as DNA, the CDR3 is TGTGCCAGCAGCCGCACAGGGGACTCCCGATACCAAAACACAGATACGCAGTATTTT. Translating it yields CASSRTGDSRYQNTDTQYF.

V gene TRBV6-1 combines with J gene TRBJ2-7; D is unresolved. Germline V lookup: CDR1 MNHNS, CDR2 SASEGT. The CDR3 covers 13 residues. Trimming took 6 bases from V and 5 from J, leaving 14 bases between them. The CDR3 loop reads CASRPPTDHEQYF. The CDR3 region has the DNA TGTGCCAGCAGACCCCCCACCGATCACGAGCAGTACTTC.

The chain employs TRBV9 and TRBJ1-5; 9 bases are a match to TRBD1. The germline V gene has CDR1 SGDLS and CDR2 YYNGEE. The CDR3 covers 16 residues. Trimming removed 3 bases from V and 3 bases from J; junction bases left unmatched: 7. CDR3 bases: TGTGCCAGCAGCGCCCGGGACAGGGTGGACAATCAGCCCCAGCATTTT. It specifies CASSARDRVDNQPQHF. Full variable domain (missing parts from reference TRBV9 and TRBJ1-5): DSGVTQTPKHLITATGQRVTLRCSPRSGDLSVYWYQQSLDQGLQFLIQYYNGEERAKGNILERFSAQQFPDLHSELNLSSLELGDSALYFCASSARDRVDNQPQHFGDGTRLSIL.